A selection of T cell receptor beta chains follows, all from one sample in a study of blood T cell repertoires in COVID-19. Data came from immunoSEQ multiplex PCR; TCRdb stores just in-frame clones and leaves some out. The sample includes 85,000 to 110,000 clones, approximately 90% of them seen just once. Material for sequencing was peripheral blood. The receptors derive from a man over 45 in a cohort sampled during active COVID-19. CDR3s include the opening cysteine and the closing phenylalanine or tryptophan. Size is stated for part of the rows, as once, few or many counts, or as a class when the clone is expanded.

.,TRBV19,CASSPGGSGNTIYF
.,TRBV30,CAWREEMKINQPQHF
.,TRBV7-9,CASSLWSTSTDTQYF
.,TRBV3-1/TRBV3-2,CASSLSGGNYGYTF
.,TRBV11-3,CASSLARFGGEQYF
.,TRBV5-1,CASSFAGGSTDTQYF
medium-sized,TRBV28,CASSLSTGEHQPQHF
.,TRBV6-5,CASSTDRGQPQHF
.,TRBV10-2,CASSRGSGGTDTQYF
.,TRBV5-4,CASSYNARQGAGGYTF
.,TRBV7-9,CASSSTRTSAVQETQYF
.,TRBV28,CASSKSGGLETQYF
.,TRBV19,CASSMIGSAGGTQYF
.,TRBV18,CASSLRDRSSYEQYF
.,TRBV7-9,CASESGQGITEAFF
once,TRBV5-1,CASSLMGDSNQPQHF
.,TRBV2,CASLTGQRDIQYF
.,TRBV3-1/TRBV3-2,CASSPDRNQPQHF
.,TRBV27,CASSLSPPGQGAEQYF
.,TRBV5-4,CASSLVPLSNYGYTF
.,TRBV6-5,CASSRDYSNQPQHF
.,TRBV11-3,CASSSSTGRTEAFF
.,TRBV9,CASSPPGQGVGEQFF
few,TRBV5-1,CASSTRGGAEETQYF
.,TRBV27,CASSLSQGHYNEQFF
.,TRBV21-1,CASSIQGADYGYTF
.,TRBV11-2,CASSLDMWEGETQYF